This entry concerns a single TCR beta chain. Its antigen is undetermined. The assay was immunoSEQ multiplex PCR, and TCRdb's table has in-frame clones only and misses some. Among 120,000 or so clones, just under 90% were seen once, and the ten largest hold approximately 7%. Germline CDR1 reads MGHRA; CDR2 reads YSYEKL. This CDR3 comprises 14 residues. V lost 1 base, J lost 4 bases, and 7 bases lay in between. The entry originates in a study of radiotherapy plus CTLA-4 blockade in lung cancer. Study as a whole: Around 18% of enrolled patients responded objectively, and roughly 30% had disease control.

The study's findings and limits: Response, reportedly, was best predicted by interferon-beta along with early blood T cell clone dynamics.

The receptor was isolated from a human donor with non-small cell lung cancer that progressed on radiotherapy plus ipilimumab. The genes are TRBV4-1 and TRBJ2-2, with D unclear. Sequencing used peripheral blood, obtained from a patient treated with radiotherapy plus ipilimumab. CDR3 DNA: TGCGCCAGCAGCCAAGTTGGCGGCACCGGGGAGCTGTTTTTT. It is translated as CASSQVGGTGELFF.